A selection of T cell receptor beta chains follows, all from one sample in a study of STAT3 mutations in large granular lymphocyte leukemia. The table came from immunoSEQ multiplex PCR; TCRdb's copy has only in-frame clones and leaves some out. The repertoire holds around 7,800 clones, with 91% as singletons. Sequencing was done on a sample of peripheral blood mononuclear cells. The source is a man over 45 with T-cell large granular lymphocyte leukemia. Some clones in this sample may be carry-over from other donors' samples. CDR3s include the opening cysteine and the closing phenylalanine or tryptophan. D genes are given only for firm matches.

TRBD2	TRBV14	14	TRBJ2-7	CASSQGRAGGEQYF
NA	TRBV6-1	12	TRBJ2-3	CASSTRTDTQYF
NA	TRBV5-1	17	TRBJ2-3	CASSSNPNLKAGDTQYF
NA	TRBV7-9	12	TRBJ1-1	CASSLLGTEAFF
TRBD2	TRBV6-1	17	TRBJ2-3	CASSEFESGGARDTQYF
TRBD2	TRBV29-1	14	TRBJ2-1	CSVSKAGGANEQFF
TRBD1	TRBV6-1	15	TRBJ2-7	CASSDPGTGVYEQYF
TRBD2	TRBV20-1	11	TRBJ2-1	CSVAGNNEQFF
NA	TRBV7-2	13	TRBJ2-2	CASSSRISGELFF
NA	TRBV10-2	16	TRBJ2-7	CASRLAGTAPSYEQYF
NA	TRBV11-3	14	TRBJ1-5	CASSTGEVRQPQHF
NA	TRBV4-1	16	TRBJ1-1	CASSQLGLGMNTEAFF
NA	TRBV18	17	TRBJ2-1	CASSPDGGLRVINEQFF
NA	TRBV5-4	12	TRBJ1-6	CASSRRGSPLHF
NA	TRBV7-9	14	TRBJ2-7	CASSPGLTPYEQYF
TRBD2	TRBV7-9	15	TRBJ2-1	CASTPQAGDVLEQFF
NA	TRBV18	13	TRBJ1-5	CASSGDSNQPQHF
NA	TRBV7-2	13	TRBJ2-3	CASSFGEADTQYF
NA	TRBV5-4	15	TRBJ1-5	CASSPGRGGNQPQHF
NA	TRBV7-9	13	TRBJ1-1	CASTEAGGTEAFF
NA	TRBV28	13	TRBJ1-1	CASSSPVNTEAFF
TRBD2	TRBV11-2	15	TRBJ2-7	CASRDLKRGGNEQYF
NA	TRBV5-4	13	TRBJ2-1	CASSAPEYNEQFF
NA	TRBV5-1	15	TRBJ1-3	CASSLALTPGNTIYF
NA	TRBV5-6	15	TRBJ1-2	CASSLYLVGPVGYTF
NA	TRBV2	14	TRBJ2-5	CASSEVGFQETQYF
NA	TRBV20-1	11	TRBJ1-3	CSALDGNTIYF
TRBD2	TRBV7-3	17	TRBJ2-1	CASSFQGGGRFGNEQFF
TRBD2	TRBV9	14	TRBJ2-7	CASSVGGRTYEQYF
NA	TRBV4-3	15	TRBJ1-5	CASSQDTVVNQPQHF
NA	TRBV28	14	TRBJ2-7	CASSLLGVGYEQYF
TRBD1	TRBV30	16	TRBJ1-5	CAWTPGQVYSNQPQHF
NA	TRBV18	16	TRBJ2-1	CASSLLGSFPYNEQFF
NA	TRBV20-1	10	TRBJ1-2	CSAEADGYTF
TRBD2	TRBV5-4	17	TRBJ2-7	CASSWGGNSGGAYEQYF
TRBD2	TRBV4-1	15	TRBJ2-1	CASSPGKRGHNEQFF
NA	TRBV4-1	15	TRBJ1-2	CASSQGAGVDYGYTF
TRBD2	TRBV27	18	TRBJ2-7	CASSFRLAGGKSSYEQYF
TRBD2	TRBV27	16	TRBJ2-5	CASSLGYGRAQETQYF
NA	TRBV18	15	TRBJ1-1	CASSPPWGFETEAFF
TRBD2	TRBV7-6	17	TRBJ2-2	CASGGLAGGRDTGELFF
TRBD2	TRBV9	15	TRBJ2-5	CASSVDGLAKETQYF
NA	TRBV6-5	11	TRBJ1-1	CASRVNTEAFF
NA	TRBV29-1	13	TRBJ2-4	CSIRSIAKNIQYF
TRBD1	TRBV7-9	13	TRBJ1-1	CASSPRTGGGAFF
NA	TRBV4-3	15	TRBJ2-3	CASSPYKRSTDTQYF